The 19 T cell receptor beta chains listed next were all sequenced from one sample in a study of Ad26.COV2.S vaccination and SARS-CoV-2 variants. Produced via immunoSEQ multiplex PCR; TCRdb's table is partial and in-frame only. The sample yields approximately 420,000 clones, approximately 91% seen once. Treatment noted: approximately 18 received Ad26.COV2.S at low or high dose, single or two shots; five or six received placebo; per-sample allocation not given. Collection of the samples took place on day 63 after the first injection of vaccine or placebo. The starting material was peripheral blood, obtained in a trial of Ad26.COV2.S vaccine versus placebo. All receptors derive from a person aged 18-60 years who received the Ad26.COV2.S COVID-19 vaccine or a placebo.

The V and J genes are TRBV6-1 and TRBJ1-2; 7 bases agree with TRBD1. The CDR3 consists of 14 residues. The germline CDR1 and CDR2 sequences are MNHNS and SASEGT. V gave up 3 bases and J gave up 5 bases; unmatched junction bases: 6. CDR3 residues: CASSERDSGYGYTF. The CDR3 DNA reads TGTGCCAGCAGTGAGAGGGACAGCGGGTATGGCTACACCTTC.

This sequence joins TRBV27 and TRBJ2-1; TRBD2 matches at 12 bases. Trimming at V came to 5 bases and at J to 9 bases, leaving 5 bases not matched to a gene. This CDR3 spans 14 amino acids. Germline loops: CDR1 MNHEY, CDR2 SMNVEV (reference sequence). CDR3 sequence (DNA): TGTGCCAGCAGTATGACTAGCGGGGGTTCTGAGCAGTTCTTC. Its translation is CASSMTSGGSEQFF.

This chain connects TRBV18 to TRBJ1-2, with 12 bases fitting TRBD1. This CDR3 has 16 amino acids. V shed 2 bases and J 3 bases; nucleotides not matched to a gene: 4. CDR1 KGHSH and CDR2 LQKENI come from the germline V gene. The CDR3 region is CASSPGTGGADYGYTF. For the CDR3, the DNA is TGTGCCAGCTCACCAGGGACAGGGGGCGCGGACTATGGCTACACCTTC.

CDR3 loop: CAWSKKAGTSLHF. The DNA for the CDR3 is TGTGCCTGGAGTAAGAAAGCCGGGACCTCCCTCCACTTT. This chain links TRBV30 with TRBJ1-6; D possibly corresponds to TRBD1 (5 bases). V was shortened by 2 bases and J by 14 bases, with 16 bases between the two germline ends. The CDR3 loop spans 13 amino acids. Germline-derived CDR1 and CDR2 are GTSNPN and SVGIG (reference sequence).

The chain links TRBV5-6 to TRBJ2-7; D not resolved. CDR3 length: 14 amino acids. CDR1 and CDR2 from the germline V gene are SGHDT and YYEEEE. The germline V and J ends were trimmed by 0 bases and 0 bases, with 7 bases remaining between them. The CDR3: CASSLVGSSYEQYF. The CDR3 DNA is TGTGCCAGCAGCTTGGTTGGGTCCTCCTACGAGCAGTACTTC.

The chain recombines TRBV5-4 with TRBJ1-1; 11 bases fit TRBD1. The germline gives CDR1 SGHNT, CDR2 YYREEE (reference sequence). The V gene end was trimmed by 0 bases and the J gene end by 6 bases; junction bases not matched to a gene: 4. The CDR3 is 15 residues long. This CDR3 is CASSLAGQGASEAFF. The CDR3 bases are TGTGCCAGCAGCTTGGCAGGACAGGGGGCTTCTGAAGCTTTCTTT.

The CDR3 DNA sequence: TGTGCCAGCAGCCAAGGGGGGGGACAGAGCTATGGCTACACCTTC. Translating gives CASSQGGGQSYGYTF. The gene calls are TRBV3-1 (or the pseudogene TRBV3-2) and TRBJ1-2; TRBD1 matches at 7 bases. CDR1 is LGHDT and CDR2 is YNNKEL in the germline V gene (reference sequence). The CDR3 length is 15 residues. With 1 base clipped from V and 4 bases from J, the junction kept 6 bases outside the gene matches.

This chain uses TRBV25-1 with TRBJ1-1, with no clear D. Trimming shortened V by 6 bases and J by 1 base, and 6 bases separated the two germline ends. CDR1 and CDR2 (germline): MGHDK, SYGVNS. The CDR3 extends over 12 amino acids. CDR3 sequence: CASRWGNTEAFF. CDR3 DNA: TGTGCCAGCAGGTGGGGGAACACTGAAGCTTTCTTT.

Here the CDR3 reads CASSYGLARTGELFF. The CDR3 DNA reads TGTGCCAGCAGTTACGGGCTAGCTCGCACCGGGGAGCTGTTTTTT. The V gene is TRBV6-5, the J gene TRBJ2-2; the D gene is possibly TRBD2 (5 bases). CDR1 is MNHEY and CDR2 is SVGAGI in the germline V gene. This CDR3 comprises 15 residues. Trimming shortened V by 2 bases and J by 4 bases, and 11 bases separated the two germline ends.

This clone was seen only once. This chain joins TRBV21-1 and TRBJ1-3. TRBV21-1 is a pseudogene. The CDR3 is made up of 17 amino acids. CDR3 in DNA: TGTGCCAGCAGCCTGACCCGGGGGGAACCTTCTGGAAACACCATATATTTT. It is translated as CASSLTRGEPSGNTIYF.

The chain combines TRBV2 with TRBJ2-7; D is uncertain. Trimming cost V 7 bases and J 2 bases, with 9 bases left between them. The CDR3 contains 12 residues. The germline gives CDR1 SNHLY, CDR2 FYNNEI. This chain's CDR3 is CASKTEAYEQYF. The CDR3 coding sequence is TGTGCCAGCAAGACGGAAGCCTACGAGCAGTACTTC.

The CDR3 DNA reads as TGTGCCAGCAGCCCCAACGGGGGGACGAACACCGGGGAGCTGTTTTTT. Translation gives CASSPNGGTNTGELFF. The chain recombines TRBV7-2 with TRBJ2-2, with 7 bases matching TRBD2. CDR3 length equals 16 residues. V lost 5 bases and J lost 0; bases outside the gene matches: 6. Looked up from germline, CDR1 is SGHTA and CDR2 is FQGNSA.

This chain's CDR3 is CASRSGGSSEKLFF. In DNA, the CDR3 is TGTGCCAGCCGATCTGGGGGAAGCAGTGAAAAACTGTTTTTT. The V and J genes are TRBV5-8 and TRBJ1-4, with TRBD1 as a possible D gene (5 bases). This CDR3 region has 14 residues. CDR1 and CDR2 from the germline V gene are SGHTS and YDEGEE. With 7 bases removed from V and 7 bases from J, the gap between germline ends came to 17 bases.

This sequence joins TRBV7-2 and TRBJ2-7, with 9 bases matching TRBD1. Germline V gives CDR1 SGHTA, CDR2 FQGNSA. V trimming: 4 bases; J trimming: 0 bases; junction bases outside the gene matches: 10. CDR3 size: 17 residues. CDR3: CASSSYRDRASSYEQYF. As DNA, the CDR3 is TGTGCCAGCAGCTCATACCGGGACAGGGCGAGCTCCTACGAGCAGTACTTC.

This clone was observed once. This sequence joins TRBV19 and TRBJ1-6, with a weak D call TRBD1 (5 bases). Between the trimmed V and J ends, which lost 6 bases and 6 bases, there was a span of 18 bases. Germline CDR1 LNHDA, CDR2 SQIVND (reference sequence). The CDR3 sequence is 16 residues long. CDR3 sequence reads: CASSPQRGVRNSPLHF. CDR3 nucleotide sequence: TGTGCCAGTAGCCCCCAGAGGGGAGTCCGTAATTCACCCCTCCACTTT. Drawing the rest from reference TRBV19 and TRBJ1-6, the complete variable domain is DGGITQSPKYLFRKEGQNVTLSCEQNLNHDAMYWYRQDPGQGLRLIYYSQIVNDFQKGDIAEGYSVSREKKESFPLTVTSAQKNPTAFYLCASSPQRGVRNSPLHFGNGTRLTVT.

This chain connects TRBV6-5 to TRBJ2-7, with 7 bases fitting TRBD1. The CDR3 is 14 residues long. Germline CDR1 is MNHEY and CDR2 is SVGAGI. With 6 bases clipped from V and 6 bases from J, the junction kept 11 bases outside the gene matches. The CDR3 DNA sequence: TGTGCCAGCAGGGCCCCTGACAGGGTCGCCGAGCAGTACTTC. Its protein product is CASRAPDRVAEQYF.

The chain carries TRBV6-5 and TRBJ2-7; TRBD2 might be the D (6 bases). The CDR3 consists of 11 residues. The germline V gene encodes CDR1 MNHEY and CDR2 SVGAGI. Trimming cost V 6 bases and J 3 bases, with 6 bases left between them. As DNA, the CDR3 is TGTGCCAGCAGCGGGGGCTACGAGCAGTACTTC. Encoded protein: CASSGGYEQYF.

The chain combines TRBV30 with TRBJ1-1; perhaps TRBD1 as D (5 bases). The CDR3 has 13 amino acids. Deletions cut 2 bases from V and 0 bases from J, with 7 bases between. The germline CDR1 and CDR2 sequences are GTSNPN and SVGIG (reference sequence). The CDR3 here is CAWSPDMNTEAFF. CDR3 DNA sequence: TGTGCCTGGAGTCCGGACATGAACACTGAAGCTTTCTTT.

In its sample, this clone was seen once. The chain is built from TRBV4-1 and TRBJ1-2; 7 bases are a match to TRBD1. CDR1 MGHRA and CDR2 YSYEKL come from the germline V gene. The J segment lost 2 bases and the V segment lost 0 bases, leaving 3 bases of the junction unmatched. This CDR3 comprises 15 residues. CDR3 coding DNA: TGCGCCAGCAGCCAAGATTCCAGGGGGAACTATGGCTACACCTTC. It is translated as CASSQDSRGNYGYTF.